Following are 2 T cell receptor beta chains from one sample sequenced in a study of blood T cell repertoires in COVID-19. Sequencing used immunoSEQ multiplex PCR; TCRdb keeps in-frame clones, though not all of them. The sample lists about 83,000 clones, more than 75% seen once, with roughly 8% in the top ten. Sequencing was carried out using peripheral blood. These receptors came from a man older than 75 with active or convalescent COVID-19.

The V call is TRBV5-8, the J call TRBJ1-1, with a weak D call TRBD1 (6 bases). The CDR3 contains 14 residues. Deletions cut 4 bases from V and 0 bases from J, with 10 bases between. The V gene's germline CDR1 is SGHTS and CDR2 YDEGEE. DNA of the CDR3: TGTGCCAGCAGCCAACAGGGCATGAACACTGAAGCTTTCTTT. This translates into CASSQQGMNTEAFF.

For the CDR3, the DNA is TGTGCCAGCAGCTTGGGAGAGAACACTGAAGCTTTCTTT. This codes for CASSLGENTEAFF. The J gene is TRBJ1-1, the V gene TRBV7-9; D is uncertain. Germline V gene data show CDR1 as SEHNR and CDR2 as FQNEAQ (reference sequence). CDR3 length equals 13 residues. V was trimmed by 3 bases and J by 1 base, leaving 6 bases between them.